These T cell receptor beta chains were read from a single sample in a study of blood T cell repertoires in COVID-19. Assay: immunoSEQ multiplex PCR; the TCRdb copy retains only in-frame clones and omits some. The sample holds about 230,000 clones, approximately 84% seen once. Sequenced input: peripheral blood. The receptors were gathered from a man aged 50-60 years with COVID-19, enrolled during active disease. Each CDR3 is given with its conserved first and last residue. The order of the fields is CDR3 protein, CDR3 DNA, J gene, clone size, V gene, D gene. The D gene is left open where the match is weak. Size is stated for part of the rows, as once, few or many counts, or as a class when the clone is expanded.

cdr3_aa: CASRGTGANVLTF
cdr3_nt: TGTGCCAGCCGGGGGACTGGGGCCAACGTCCTGACTTTC
j_call: TRBJ2-6
clone_size: -
v_call: TRBV7-3
d_call: -

cdr3_aa: CASSDIGEDTEAFF
cdr3_nt: TGTGCCAGCAGTGATATAGGGGAGGACACTGAAGCTTTCTTT
j_call: TRBJ1-1
clone_size: -
v_call: TRBV25-1
d_call: -

cdr3_aa: CASSATQRLAGGPGEQFF
cdr3_nt: TGTGCCAGCAGTGCTACACAAAGACTAGCGGGAGGGCCAGGTGAGCAGTTCTTC
j_call: TRBJ2-1
clone_size: -
v_call: TRBV6-1
d_call: TRBD2

cdr3_aa: CASSVHMGQGASEAFF
cdr3_nt: TGTGCCAGCAGCGTTCATATGGGACAGGGGGCTTCTGAAGCTTTCTTT
j_call: TRBJ1-1
clone_size: -
v_call: TRBV9
d_call: TRBD1

cdr3_aa: CSVVQGQGWETQYF
cdr3_nt: TGCAGCGTTGTTCAGGGACAGGGGTGGGAGACCCAGTACTTC
j_call: TRBJ2-5
clone_size: few
v_call: TRBV29-1
d_call: TRBD1

cdr3_aa: CASSAKVAGYTEAFF
cdr3_nt: TGTGCCAGCAGCGCCAAGGTGGCGGGCTACACTGAAGCTTTCTTT
j_call: TRBJ1-1
clone_size: few
v_call: TRBV11-2
d_call: -

cdr3_aa: CASRLAGTTYNEQFF
cdr3_nt: TGTGCCAGCAGACTAGCGGGAACCACCTACAATGAGCAGTTCTTC
j_call: TRBJ2-1
clone_size: -
v_call: TRBV6-6
d_call: TRBD2

cdr3_aa: CASSETAISGNTIYF
cdr3_nt: TGTGCCAGCAGTGAAACAGCAATCTCTGGAAACACCATATATTTT
j_call: TRBJ1-3
clone_size: -
v_call: TRBV2
d_call: -

cdr3_aa: CASSQTPFRDTGYTF
cdr3_nt: TGTGCCAGCAGCCAAACTCCATTCCGGGACACTGGCTACACCTTC
j_call: TRBJ1-2
clone_size: -
v_call: TRBV28
d_call: -

cdr3_aa: CASSSVRLAGVRTGELFF
cdr3_nt: TGTGCCAGCAGTTCCGTCCGGCTTGCAGGGGTGCGCACCGGGGAGCTGTTTTTT
j_call: TRBJ2-2
clone_size: -
v_call: TRBV27
d_call: -

cdr3_aa: CASRTFSGRDNEQFF
cdr3_nt: TGTGCCAGCAGAACCTTCTCAGGGAGGGACAATGAGCAGTTCTTC
j_call: TRBJ2-1
clone_size: -
v_call: TRBV6-6
d_call: TRBD2

cdr3_aa: CASSQSVAATGELFF
cdr3_nt: TGTGCCAGCAGCCAATCCGTAGCGGCTACCGGGGAGCTGTTTTTT
j_call: TRBJ2-2
clone_size: -
v_call: TRBV16
d_call: -

cdr3_aa: CASSVFGTANTGELFF
cdr3_nt: TGTGCCAGCAGTGTGTTCGGGACAGCTAACACCGGGGAGCTGTTTTTT
j_call: TRBJ2-2
clone_size: -
v_call: TRBV25-1
d_call: TRBD1

cdr3_aa: CASSFGAGALNEQFF
cdr3_nt: TGTGCCAGCAGCTTTGGAGCGGGGGCCCTCAATGAGCAGTTCTTC
j_call: TRBJ2-1
clone_size: -
v_call: TRBV7-3
d_call: TRBD2

cdr3_aa: CASRPGGYNEQFF
cdr3_nt: TGCGCCAGCCGACCCGGGGGCTACAATGAGCAGTTCTTC
j_call: TRBJ2-1
clone_size: few
v_call: TRBV10-2
d_call: -

cdr3_aa: CASSQGQSSYEQYF
cdr3_nt: TGTGCCAGCAGCCAAGGACAGAGCTCCTACGAGCAGTACTTC
j_call: TRBJ2-7
clone_size: -
v_call: TRBV4-2
d_call: -

cdr3_aa: CASSPTTNYNSPLHF
cdr3_nt: TGTGCCAGCTCACCCACTACGAACTATAATTCACCCCTCCACTTT
j_call: TRBJ1-6
clone_size: -
v_call: TRBV18
d_call: -

cdr3_aa: CASSLAGQDMNTEAFF
cdr3_nt: TGCGCCAGCAGCTTGGCCGGACAGGATATGAACACTGAAGCTTTCTTT
j_call: TRBJ1-1
clone_size: -
v_call: TRBV5-1
d_call: TRBD1

cdr3_aa: CASSLVKDSSNQPQHF
cdr3_nt: TGTGCCAGCAGCTTAGTCAAGGACAGCAGCAATCAGCCCCAGCATTTT
j_call: TRBJ1-5
clone_size: -
v_call: TRBV7-9
d_call: -

cdr3_aa: CATSRTGGLYEQYF
cdr3_nt: TGTGCCACCAGCAGGACAGGGGGCCTGTACGAGCAGTACTTC
j_call: TRBJ2-7
clone_size: -
v_call: TRBV15
d_call: TRBD1

cdr3_aa: CSAWTADEQFF
cdr3_nt: TGCAGTGCTTGGACTGCCGATGAGCAGTTCTTC
j_call: TRBJ2-1
clone_size: -
v_call: TRBV20-1
d_call: -

cdr3_aa: CASSLGTREDTQYF
cdr3_nt: TGCGCCAGCAGCTTGGGAACTAGAGAAGATACGCAGTATTTT
j_call: TRBJ2-3
clone_size: -
v_call: TRBV5-1
d_call: -

cdr3_aa: CASSIVGGGAFF
cdr3_nt: TGTGCCAGTAGTATAGTAGGTGGGGGGGCTTTCTTT
j_call: TRBJ1-1
clone_size: -
v_call: TRBV19
d_call: -

cdr3_aa: CATSGRLAGGTDTQYF
cdr3_nt: TGTGCCACCAGCGGCAGACTAGCGGGGGGAACAGATACGCAGTATTTT
j_call: TRBJ2-3
clone_size: -
v_call: TRBV15
d_call: TRBD2

cdr3_aa: CASSSTVPYEQYF
cdr3_nt: TGTGCCAGCAGTTCGACTGTACCCTACGAGCAGTACTTC
j_call: TRBJ2-7
clone_size: -
v_call: TRBV6-2/TRBV6-3
d_call: -

cdr3_aa: CASSAGDSPLHF
cdr3_nt: TGTGCCAGCAGCGCAGGGGATTCACCCCTCCACTTT
j_call: TRBJ1-6
clone_size: -
v_call: TRBV9
d_call: -

cdr3_aa: CASSQSGSQPQHF
cdr3_nt: TGTGCCAGTTCACAGTCAGGGTCTCAGCCCCAGCATTTT
j_call: TRBJ1-5
clone_size: -
v_call: TRBV2
d_call: -

cdr3_aa: CASSRDIHSTSYEQYF
cdr3_nt: TGTGCCAGCAGTAGGGACATCCACTCAACCTCCTACGAGCAGTACTTC
j_call: TRBJ2-7
clone_size: -
v_call: TRBV27
d_call: -

cdr3_aa: CASSITGGNTEAFF
cdr3_nt: TGTGCCAGTAGTATAACAGGGGGGAACACTGAAGCTTTCTTT
j_call: TRBJ1-1
clone_size: -
v_call: TRBV19
d_call: TRBD1

cdr3_aa: CASSPRPTGLGTEAFF
cdr3_nt: TGTGCCAGCTCACCACGACCGACAGGGTTGGGCACTGAAGCTTTCTTT
j_call: TRBJ1-1
clone_size: -
v_call: TRBV18
d_call: TRBD1

cdr3_aa: CASSFAGLNSPLHF
cdr3_nt: TGTGCCAGCAGTTTTGCAGGGTTGAATTCACCCCTCCACTTT
j_call: TRBJ1-6
clone_size: once
v_call: TRBV28
d_call: -

cdr3_aa: CASSSPPGGIGGNFYNEQFF
cdr3_nt: TGTGCCAGCAGCTCACCACCCGGTGGTATCGGCGGGAATTTCTACAATGAGCAGTTCTTC
j_call: TRBJ2-1
clone_size: -
v_call: TRBV7-8
d_call: -

cdr3_aa: CASNGQTGDEQFF
cdr3_nt: TGTGCCAGCAATGGACAGACTGGAGATGAGCAGTTCTTC
j_call: TRBJ2-1
clone_size: -
v_call: TRBV6-6
d_call: -

cdr3_aa: CASSTGSNQPQHF
cdr3_nt: TGTGCCAGCTCGACAGGGTCAAATCAGCCCCAGCATTTT
j_call: TRBJ1-5
clone_size: -
v_call: TRBV12-3/TRBV12-4
d_call: TRBD1

cdr3_aa: CASSSRDLGELFF
cdr3_nt: TGTGCCAGCAGCTCCCGGGATCTCGGGGAGCTGTTTTTT
j_call: TRBJ2-2
clone_size: -
v_call: TRBV7-9
d_call: -

cdr3_aa: CASTKQGTTGELFF
cdr3_nt: TGTGCCAGTACCAAGCAGGGGACCACCGGGGAGCTGTTTTTT
j_call: TRBJ2-2
clone_size: -
v_call: TRBV19
d_call: -

cdr3_aa: CSARGQGGYEQYF
cdr3_nt: TGCAGCGCACGGGGACAGGGTGGCTACGAGCAGTACTTC
j_call: TRBJ2-7
clone_size: -
v_call: TRBV29-1
d_call: TRBD1

cdr3_aa: CASSLLDGGPETQYF
cdr3_nt: TGCGCCAGCAGCTTGCTGGACGGGGGGCCGGAGACCCAGTACTTC
j_call: TRBJ2-5
clone_size: -
v_call: TRBV5-1
d_call: -